The present TCR beta chain was sequenced within a study of T cell repertoires in cytomegalovirus infection. Study-wide context: Both a matching HLA type and CMV infection were indicated by public TCR beta signatures.

A note on this clonotype: The target antigen is unknown.

Study findings and constraints: What dominated the ex vivo response were HLA-C-restricted CMV-specific TCR beta clonotypes.

The CDR3 has 15 amino acids. Germline CDR1 MGHRA, CDR2 YSYEKL. Trimming stripped 0 bases from V and 13 bases from J, with 19 bases between. Via MiXCR, TCRdb re-called the reads, giving one row per CDR3 protein. The sample has 71,000 or so distinct CDR3 sequences; roughly 20% are singletons. The source was CD8+ T cells from cultured PBMCs, collected from culture after CMV antigen stimulation. The source of this sequence is a human donor in good health (CMV status not recorded). Some clones in this sample may be carry-over from other donors' samples. The gene calls are TRBV4-1 and TRBJ2-1; D call uncertain. DNA of the CDR3: TGCGCCAGCAGCCAAGAGGGTATTTTGGCAGGAGAACAGTTCTTC. This encodes CASSQEGILAGEQFF.